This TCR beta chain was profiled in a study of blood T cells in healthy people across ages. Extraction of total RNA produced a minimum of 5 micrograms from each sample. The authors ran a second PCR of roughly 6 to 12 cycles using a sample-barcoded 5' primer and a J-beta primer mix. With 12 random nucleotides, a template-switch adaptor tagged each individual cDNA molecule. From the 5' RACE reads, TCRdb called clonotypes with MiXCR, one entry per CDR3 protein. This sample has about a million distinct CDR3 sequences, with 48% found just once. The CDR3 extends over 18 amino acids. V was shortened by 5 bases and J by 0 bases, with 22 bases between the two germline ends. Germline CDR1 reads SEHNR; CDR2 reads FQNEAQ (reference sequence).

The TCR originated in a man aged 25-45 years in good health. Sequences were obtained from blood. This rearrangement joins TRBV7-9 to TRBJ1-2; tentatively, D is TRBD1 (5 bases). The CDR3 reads CASSPQFRSRTTNYGYTF. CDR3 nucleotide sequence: TGTGCCAGCAGCCCACAATTCCGGTCCAGGACAACTAACTATGGCTACACCTTC.